The 4 T cell receptor beta chains below all came from one sample that was sequenced in a study of blood T cell repertoires in COVID-19. TCRdb's copy holds only in-frame clones and misses some; the assay was immunoSEQ multiplex PCR. The sample consists of just over 300,000 clones, nearly 90% of them appearing once. The sequenced sample was peripheral blood. The receptors derive from a woman in her twenties or thirties with COVID-19, enrolled during active disease.

This chain joins TRBV18 and TRBJ1-5, with a weak D call TRBD1 (5 bases). The length of the CDR3 is 14 residues. The germline V and J ends were trimmed by 4 bases and 5 bases, with 12 bases remaining between them. The germline CDR1 and CDR2 sequences are KGHSH and LQKENI. CDR3 protein: CASSQTGGDQPQHF. In DNA form, the CDR3 reads TGTGCCAGCTCACAAACGGGGGGGGATCAGCCCCAGCATTTT.

The V call is TRBV19, the J call TRBJ1-1; 7 positions match TRBD1. Germline loops: CDR1 LNHDA, CDR2 SQIVND (reference sequence). CDR3 size: 12 residues. V shed 5 bases and J 8 bases; nucleotides not matched to a gene: 5. Here the CDR3 reads CASSPLGGEAFF. The DNA for the CDR3 is TGTGCCAGTAGTCCTCTAGGGGGCGAAGCTTTCTTT. Looking up the rest from reference TRBV19 and TRBJ1-1 gives the full variable domain: DGGITQSPKYLFRKEGQNVTLSCEQNLNHDAMYWYRQDPGQGLRLIYYSQIVNDFQKGDIAEGYSVSREKKESFPLTVTSAQKNPTAFYLCASSPLGGEAFFGQGTRLTVV.

The DNA for the CDR3 is TGTGCCAGCAGCCTGGACTTGTCCTCCACTGAAGCTTTCTTT. Protein: CASSLDLSSTEAFF. The V and J genes are TRBV5-5 and TRBJ1-1; D not certain. The germline V gene encodes CDR1 SGHKS and CDR2 YYEKEE (reference sequence). This CDR3 comprises 14 residues. Trimming took 4 bases from V and 4 from J, leaving 14 bases between them. Full variable domain (missing parts from reference TRBV5-5 and TRBJ1-1): DAGVTQSPTHLIKTRGQQVTLRCSPISGHKSVSWYQQVLGQGPQFIFQYYEKEERGRGNFPDRFSARQFPNYSSELNVNALLLGDSALYLCASSLDLSSTEAFFGQGTRLTVV.

The chain has TRBV6-5 and TRBJ1-5; no reliable D call. Per germline, CDR1 MNHEY and CDR2 SVGAGI. Trimming pared 7 bases from V and 11 bases from J, leaving 12 bases between. CDR3 size: 11 residues. This CDR3 reads CASNQAASQHF. The CDR3 nucleotides are TGTGCCAGCAATCAGGCAGCTTCCCAGCATTTT.